This section outlines one T cell receptor (beta chain) sequence together with its context. Germline assignment: CDR1 MNHNS and CDR2 SASEGT. V was shortened by 5 bases and J by 0 bases, with 9 bases between the two germline ends. This CDR3 has 14 amino acids. Profiling that covered TCR beta VDJ and CDR3 relied on genomic DNA as its template. TCRdb re-called the reads with MiXCR, one entry per CDR3 protein. The sample shows about 400,000 distinct CDR3 sequences, 65% to 75% of them seen only once. These data belong to a study of CD8+CD57+ T cells in acquired aplastic anemia. The sequenced material came from sorted CD4+, CD8+, or CD8+CD57+ T cells (not recorded which) from PBMCs. The chain uses TRBV6-1 and TRBJ2-3; D is uncertain. This TCR was recovered from a human donor in good health, serving as a control. The CDR3: CASSRAVSTDTQYF. CDR3 in DNA: TGTGCCAGCAGTAGGGCTGTAAGCACAGATACGCAGTATTTT.